This T cell receptor (beta chain) was recovered during a study of Tregs in tolerant kidney transplant recipients. Trimming left V 6 bases short and J 4 bases short, with 12 bases between. Germline V gene lookup returns CDR1 SNHLY and CDR2 FYNNEI. The CDR3 is 13 residues long. Only in-frame clones appear in the TCRdb table, and some are missing; sequencing was by immunoSEQ multiplex PCR. The table lists 110,000 or so clones, about 90% of them singletons. The gene calls are TRBV2 and TRBJ2-5; weak D call: TRBD1 (6 bases). The sequence was obtained from a human donor in good health. The sequenced sample consisted of CD4+ T cells from blood. The DNA of the CDR3 is TGTGCCAGCAGAGGGACATTCATAGAGACCCAGTACTTC. Its protein product is CASRGTFIETQYF.